A single sample is the source of the 26 T cell receptor beta chains below, sequenced in a study of cytomegalovirus exposure and HLA in healthy donors (dated 2017 in TCRdb). Libraries were built with the immunoSEQ multiplex PCR assay. The multiplex PCR relied on a mix of 60 forward primers for TCR Vbeta segments and 13 reverse primers for TCR Jbeta segments. Entries here come from immuneACCESS through TCRdb and include only in-frame sequences with V and J called. Some clones fail to appear in such tables; in the studies checked, an unresolved V gene covers under half of the shortfall, and the cause of the remainder is unknown. This sample's records show about 190,000 clones. The top ten clones comprise roughly 0.98% of the sample. Specimen: PBMCs. The receptors derive from a woman aged 25 to 39 in good health and CMV-seropositive.

The chain couples TRBV18 to TRBJ1-5; D is unresolved. V lost 3 bases, J lost 3 bases, and 12 bases lay in between. This CDR3 has 15 amino acids. CDR1 and CDR2 (germline): KGHSH, LQKENI. The CDR3 DNA sequence: TGTGCCAGCTCACCTACGGGTGTCAACAATCAGCCCCAGCATTTT. Amino acid sequence: CASSPTGVNNQPQHF.

This chain links TRBV27 with TRBJ2-7, with D perhaps TRBD1 (5 bases). With 6 bases removed from V and 2 bases from J, the gap between germline ends came to 17 bases. CDR3 length: 15 residues. Germline lookup yields CDR1 MNHEY and CDR2 SMNVEV (reference sequence). The CDR3 spells CASRLTAPATYEQYF. The CDR3 region has the DNA TGTGCCAGCAGACTGACAGCTCCTGCAACCTACGAGCAGTACTTC.

The chain joins TRBV4-1 to TRBJ2-1; 7 bases fit TRBD1. Losses at the gene ends were 2 bases for V and 15 bases for J; bases not matched to a gene: 13. CDR3 length: 14 residues. Germline CDR1 is MGHRA and CDR2 is YSYEKL. CDR3 sequence reads: CASSQPRDSPSLFF. In nucleotides, the CDR3 is TGCGCCAGCAGCCAACCTCGGGACAGTCCATCCCTGTTCTTC.

The rearrangement joins TRBV2 to TRBJ2-7; TRBD2 is a possible D gene (5 bases). Trimming pared 8 bases from V and 0 bases from J, leaving 14 bases between. Germline values: CDR1 SNHLY, CDR2 FYNNEI. The CDR3 loop spans 14 amino acids. The CDR3 sequence is CASLLPGSSYEQYF. DNA of the CDR3: TGTGCCAGCTTACTCCCGGGATCCTCCTACGAGCAGTACTTC.

The chain recombines TRBV19 with TRBJ1-2; TRBD1 agrees at 7 bases. Germline V gives CDR1 LNHDA, CDR2 SQIVND (reference sequence). The CDR3 covers 14 residues. Germline trimming cut 3 bases from V and 4 bases from J; bases unmatched to any gene: 5. CDR3 DNA sequence: TGTGCCAGTAGTATCTTGGCAGGGGGCTATGGCTACACCTTC. Translating gives CASSILAGGYGYTF.

V usage is TRBV5-1 and J usage is TRBJ1-1; 12 bases map to TRBD1. J was trimmed by 5 bases and V by 0 bases; bases with no gene match: 5. The germline CDR1 and CDR2 sequences are SGHRS and YFSETQ. This CDR3 region has 16 residues. CDR3 residues: CASSLGGTGGETEAFF. The CDR3 nucleotides are TGCGCCAGCAGCTTGGGGGGGACAGGGGGCGAAACTGAAGCTTTCTTT.

This chain connects TRBV19 to TRBJ1-5; D possibly corresponds to TRBD1 (5 bases). The germline V gene encodes CDR1 LNHDA and CDR2 SQIVND (reference sequence). Trimming pared 4 bases from V and 2 bases from J, leaving 12 bases between. The CDR3 spans 15 residues. The CDR3 DNA follows: TGTGCCAGTAGTACCTCGGGGGAGGGCAATCAGCCCCAGCATTTT. Its translation is CASSTSGEGNQPQHF.

This chain joins TRBV7-2 and TRBJ1-5; D call uncertain. V gave up 1 base and J gave up 7 bases, with 14 bases separating them. Looked up from germline, CDR1 is SGHTA and CDR2 is FQGNSA. The CDR3 consists of 15 residues. CDR3 residues: CASSLVGQASQPQHF. The CDR3 nucleotides read TGTGCCAGCAGCTTAGTTGGTCAGGCATCCCAGCCCCAGCATTTT.

The V gene is TRBV19, the J gene TRBJ1-2; D might be TRBD1 (6 bases). The CDR3 has 14 residues. The germline V gene encodes CDR1 LNHDA and CDR2 SQIVND (reference sequence). The germline V and J ends were trimmed by 4 bases and 3 bases, with 12 bases remaining between them. DNA of the CDR3: TGTGCCAGTAGTAACCAGGGGATCTACTATGGCTACACCTTC. Protein sequence: CASSNQGIYYGYTF.

The rearrangement links TRBV5-4 to TRBJ1-5; D ambiguous. This CDR3 has 15 residues. Looked up from germline, CDR1 is SGHNT and CDR2 is YYREEE (reference sequence). Trimming pared 10 bases from V and 5 bases from J, leaving 22 bases between. CDR3 protein: CAVSFEGRGDQPQHF. For the CDR3, the DNA is TGTGCCGTCTCATTTGAGGGAAGAGGTGATCAGCCCCAGCATTTT.

This chain joins TRBV6-5 and TRBJ2-7; D is possibly TRBD1 (5 bases). The CDR3 totals 14 residues. Germline lookup yields CDR1 MNHEY and CDR2 SVGAGI. Trimming took 5 bases from V and 3 from J, leaving 14 bases between them. CDR3 DNA sequence: TGTGCCAGCAGTCTTCAGGGTTGGGGCTACGAGCAGTACTTC. It yields the protein CASSLQGWGYEQYF.

The chain uses TRBV5-1 and TRBJ1-4; D not resolved. The germline V gene encodes CDR1 SGHRS and CDR2 YFSETQ. There are 15 residues in the CDR3. The V and J ends lost 2 bases and 0 bases respectively, with 8 bases between them. CDR3 residues: CASSFGLSTNEKLFF. The CDR3 DNA is TGCGCCAGCAGCTTTGGGCTTTCAACTAATGAAAAACTGTTTTTT. Using reference TRBV5-1 and TRBJ1-4 for the parts outside the CDR3, the full variable domain is KAGVTQTPRYLIKTRGQQVTLSCSPISGHRSVSWYQQTPGQGLQFLFEYFSETQRNKGNFPGRFSGRQFSNSRSEMNVSTLELGDSALYLCASSFGLSTNEKLFFGSGTQLSVL.

The chain links TRBV5-4 to TRBJ2-3; possible D gene TRBD1, 6 bases. Germline V gene lookup returns CDR1 SGHNT and CDR2 YYREEE (reference sequence). Trimming removed 2 bases at V and 4 bases at J, with 14 bases between. This CDR3 is built from 15 residues. CDR3 DNA sequence: TGTGCCAGCAGCTTTAGACAGCCAGGGGCAGATACGCAGTATTTT. It translates to CASSFRQPGADTQYF. The full variable domain, in which reference TRBV5-4 and TRBJ2-3 provide the parts outside the CDR3, is ETGVTQSPTHLIKTRGQQVTLRCSSQSGHNTVSWYQQALGQGPQFIFQYYREEENGRGNFPPRFSGLQFPNYSSELNVNALELDDSALYLCASSFRQPGADTQYFGPGTRLTVL.

J is TRBJ2-5 and V is TRBV5-1, with 12 bases matching TRBD2. V dropped 0 bases and J dropped 1; count of bases not matched to a gene: 10. The CDR3 totals 19 residues. Germline CDR1 is SGHRS and CDR2 is YFSETQ. In DNA form, the CDR3 reads TGCGCCAGCAGCTTGGTCCTAGCGGGGGGGCCTTTATTCCAAGAGACCCAGTACTTC. This codes for CASSLVLAGGPLFQETQYF.

This sequence joins TRBV7-8 and TRBJ2-3; 7 nucleotides agree with TRBD1. The CDR3 is 17 amino acids. Germline V gene lookup returns CDR1 SGHVS and CDR2 FQNEAQ. After removal of 0 bases from V and 4 bases from J, the junction contained 10 bases not matched to a gene. The CDR3 nucleotides read TGTGCCAGCAGCTTAGCCGGGACAGTCCAAGGTGCAGATACGCAGTATTTT. Protein: CASSLAGTVQGADTQYF. The full variable domain, completed using reference TRBV7-8 and TRBJ2-3, is GAGVSQSPRYKVAKRGQDVALRCDPISGHVSLFWYQQALGQGPEFLTYFQNEAQLDKSGLPSDRFFAERPEGSVSTLKIQRTQQEDSAVYLCASSLAGTVQGADTQYFGPGTRLTVL.

V usage is TRBV7-9 and J usage is TRBJ1-1; no clear D gene. The V and J ends lost 4 bases and 3 bases respectively, with 12 bases between them. The germline gives CDR1 SEHNR, CDR2 FQNEAQ (reference sequence). The CDR3 is 14 amino acids. The CDR3 nucleotides are TGTGCCAGCAGCTACGTTATCCAGGACACTGAAGCTTTCTTT. This codes for CASSYVIQDTEAFF.

This chain links TRBV18 with TRBJ2-1; TRBD2 aligns across 10 bases. CDR3 length: 15 amino acids. V trimming: 2 bases; J trimming: 8 bases; junction bases outside the gene matches: 6. The germline V gene encodes CDR1 KGHSH and CDR2 LQKENI. The DNA of the CDR3 is TGTGCCAGCTCACCAACGAGCGGGGGGGTTTATGAGCAGTTCTTC. As protein: CASSPTSGGVYEQFF.

Comments on this clone: This specimen includes other DNA sequences encoding the same CDR3. The chain combines TRBV15 with TRBJ1-1, with D possibly being TRBD1 (5 bases). Trimming removed 1 base from V and 5 bases from J, with 8 bases in between. Germline CDR1 and CDR2: LNHNV and YYDKDF (reference sequence). The CDR3 loop spans 13 amino acids. The CDR3 here is CATSRVGGTEAFF. The CDR3, as DNA: TGTGCCACCAGCAGAGTGGGGGGAACTGAAGCTTTCTTT.

This chain connects TRBV4-1 to TRBJ2-5; D not certain. The CDR3 is made up of 14 amino acids. The germline V gene has CDR1 MGHRA and CDR2 YSYEKL. Trimming pared 4 bases from V and 2 bases from J, leaving 11 bases between. CDR3 in DNA: TGCGCCAGCAGCCGCGAGGCGCGGCAAGAGACCCAGTACTTC. It codes for CASSREARQETQYF.

The gene calls are TRBV5-6 and TRBJ2-1; 7 bases match TRBD1. Germline-derived CDR1 and CDR2 are SGHDT and YYEEEE. V was clipped by 7 bases and J by 2 bases; unmatched bases: 6. The CDR3 runs 14 residues. For the CDR3, the DNA is TGTGCCAGCTCCGGAAGGGGGCCCTACAATGAGCAGTTCTTC. Translated, it gives CASSGRGPYNEQFF.

The chain has TRBV5-1 and TRBJ1-1; 9 bases are a match to TRBD1. The CDR3 contains 14 residues. The germline gives CDR1 SGHRS, CDR2 YFSETQ. The ends lost 3 bases at V and 1 base at J; junction bases unmatched: 1. The CDR3 region is CASSWTGANTEAFF. The CDR3 DNA reads as TGCGCCAGCAGCTGGACAGGGGCGAACACTGAAGCTTTCTTT.

The rearrangement joins TRBV6-1 to TRBJ1-3; D might be TRBD1 (5 bases). This CDR3 has 15 residues. Germline CDR1 and CDR2: MNHNS and SASEGT. Trimming shortened V by 4 bases and J by 2 bases, and 12 bases separated the two germline ends. In DNA form, the CDR3 reads TGTGCCAGCAGTGCTTTCCAGGGAACTGGAAACACCATATATTTT. Its translation is CASSAFQGTGNTIYF.

V and J are TRBV29-1 and TRBJ1-2; the D is unclear. The CDR3 sequence is 13 residues long. Germline values: CDR1 SQVTM, CDR2 ANQGSEA. V was clipped by 7 bases and J by 7 bases, with 19 bases between them. The CDR3: CSASGMVLGGYTF. The DNA for the CDR3 is TGCAGCGCCTCCGGGATGGTCCTCGGTGGCTACACCTTC.

This chain links TRBV11-3 with TRBJ2-1; D may be TRBD2 (6 bases). Germline CDR1 reads SGHNT; CDR2 reads YENEEA. The CDR3 is made up of 16 amino acids. Trimming shortened V by 1 base and J by 5 bases, and 15 bases separated the two germline ends. The CDR3 nucleotides read TGTGCCAGCAGCTTAGGGTTGGGAACGGGAGACAATGAGCAGTTCTTC. Translating it yields CASSLGLGTGDNEQFF.

The CDR3 is CASSLKGQSYNEQFF. The CDR3, as DNA: TGTGCCAGCAGCCTCAAGGGACAGAGCTACAATGAGCAGTTCTTC. The rearrangement joins TRBV7-9 to TRBJ2-1; 7 positions match TRBD1. The CDR3 totals 15 residues. The V and J ends lost 5 bases and 3 bases, in that order; junction bases with no gene match: 7. Germline V CDR1 and CDR2: SEHNR, FQNEAQ (reference sequence).

This chain connects TRBV15 to TRBJ2-3; D possibly corresponds to TRBD2 (6 bases). This CDR3 spans 17 amino acids. The V gene's germline CDR1 is LNHNV and CDR2 YYDKDF (reference sequence). V was clipped by 5 bases and J by 1 base, with 19 bases between them. The CDR3 DNA follows: TGTGCCACCAGCCCCCCCATCGGGAGCGGACGCACAGATACGCAGTATTTT. The encoded protein is CATSPPIGSGRTDTQYF.